The 8 T cell receptor beta chains in this list originate from one sample, sequenced in a study of T-cell reconstitution after alpha-beta-depleted transplantation in children. Unique molecular identifiers were used to barcode this TCRbeta library. TCRdb recomputed calls from the PCR reads with MiXCR, one row per CDR3 protein. The sample includes 360,000 or so distinct CDR3 sequences, about a fifth of them seen just once. The source material was PBMCs from the stem cell graft donor, sampled from the stem cell graft. All receptors come from a human donor who donated a stem cell graft to a child with acute myeloid leukemia.

The sample holds a few counts of this clonotype. The V gene is TRBV15, the J gene TRBJ2-7; 7 bases align to TRBD2. This CDR3 contains 17 residues. With 0 bases clipped from V and 2 bases from J, the junction kept 10 bases outside the gene matches. Germline-derived CDR1 and CDR2 are LNHNV and YYDKDF (reference sequence). The CDR3, as DNA: TGTGCCACCAGCAGAGATAAAGGGAGGGCCTTTACCTACGAGCAGTACTTC. It translates to CATSRDKGRAFTYEQYF.

V usage is TRBV12-3 or TRBV12-4 and J usage is TRBJ2-5; no clear D gene. This CDR3 comprises 13 residues. V dropped 6 bases and J dropped 2 bases, with 10 bases sitting between them. CDR3 nucleotide sequence: TGTGCCAGCAGACGCGAAAGACAAGAGACCCAGTACTTC. It encodes CASRRERQETQYF.

The chain carries TRBV6-5 and TRBJ1-1; a weak D match, TRBD1 (6 bases). CDR3 length equals 13 residues. Trimming shortened V by 6 bases and J by 5 bases, and 13 bases separated the two germline ends. The V gene's germline CDR1 is MNHEY and CDR2 SVGAGI. The CDR3: CASRADSLTEAFF. CDR3 DNA: TGTGCCAGCAGGGCGGACAGTTTAACTGAAGCTTTCTTT.

This clonotype was seen many times. This sequence joins TRBV20-1 and TRBJ2-2, with 7 bases identical to TRBD1. V dropped 0 bases and J dropped 3; count of bases not matched to a gene: 4. This CDR3 comprises 15 residues. In germline, CDR1 is DFQATT, CDR2 SNEGSKA (reference sequence). The CDR3 DNA follows: TGCAGTGCTAGAGACTCCGGGACAGACACCGGGGAGCTGTTTTTT. It encodes CSARDSGTDTGELFF.

The J gene is TRBJ2-1, the V gene TRBV4-2; 12 positions agree with TRBD2. This CDR3 is built from 16 residues. With 4 bases clipped from V and 8 bases from J, the junction kept 9 bases outside the gene matches. CDR1 and CDR2 (germline): LGHNA, YNFKEQ. Here the CDR3 DNA reads TGTGCCAGCAGCCGCGAACTAGCGGGAGGAGGATATGAGCAGTTCTTC. Its translation: CASSRELAGGGYEQFF.

This clonotype was picked up many times. The chain carries TRBV29-1 and TRBJ2-1, with TRBD1 matching over 8 bases. Germline V gene lookup returns CDR1 SQVTM and CDR2 ANQGSEA. CDR3 length: 14 amino acids. Losses at the gene ends were 4 bases for V and 0 bases for J; bases not matched to a gene: 2. This chain's CDR3 is CSVVQGGSYNEQFF. The CDR3 nucleotides read TGCAGCGTTGTACAGGGGGGCTCCTACAATGAGCAGTTCTTC.

The CDR3 loop reads CASSQVPGHTTGELFF. Written as DNA, the CDR3 is TGCGCCAGCAGCCAAGTTCCGGGACATACCACCGGGGAGCTGTTTTTT. The chain has TRBV4-3 and TRBJ2-2; D might be TRBD1 (6 bases). Trimming shortened V by 1 base and J by 4 bases, and 13 bases separated the two germline ends. Germline V gene lookup returns CDR1 LGHNA and CDR2 YSLEER. The CDR3 contains 16 residues.

This clonotype was counted many times. The chain has TRBV20-1 and TRBJ1-5; D unresolved. Trimming shortened V by 3 bases and J by 4 bases, and 10 bases separated the two germline ends. This CDR3 has 13 amino acids. Germline V gene data show CDR1 as DFQATT and CDR2 as SNEGSKA (reference sequence). Here the CDR3 DNA reads TGCAGTGCTAGGGGCAGCGCAAATCAGCCCCAGCATTTT. Amino acids: CSARGSANQPQHF.